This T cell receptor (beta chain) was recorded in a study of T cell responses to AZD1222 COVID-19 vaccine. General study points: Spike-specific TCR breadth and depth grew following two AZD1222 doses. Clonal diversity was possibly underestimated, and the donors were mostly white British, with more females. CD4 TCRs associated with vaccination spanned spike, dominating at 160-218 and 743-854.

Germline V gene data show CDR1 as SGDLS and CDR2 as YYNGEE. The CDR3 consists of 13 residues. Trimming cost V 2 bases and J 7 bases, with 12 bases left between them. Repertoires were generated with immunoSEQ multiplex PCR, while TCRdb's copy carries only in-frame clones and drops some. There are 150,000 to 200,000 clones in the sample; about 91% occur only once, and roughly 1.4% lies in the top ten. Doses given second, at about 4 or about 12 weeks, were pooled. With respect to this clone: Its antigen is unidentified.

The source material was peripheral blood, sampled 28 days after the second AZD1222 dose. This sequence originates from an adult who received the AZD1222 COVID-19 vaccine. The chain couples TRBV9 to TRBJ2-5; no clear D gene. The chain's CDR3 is CASSVDPRSTQYF. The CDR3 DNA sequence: TGTGCCAGCAGCGTGGACCCAAGGTCGACCCAGTACTTC.